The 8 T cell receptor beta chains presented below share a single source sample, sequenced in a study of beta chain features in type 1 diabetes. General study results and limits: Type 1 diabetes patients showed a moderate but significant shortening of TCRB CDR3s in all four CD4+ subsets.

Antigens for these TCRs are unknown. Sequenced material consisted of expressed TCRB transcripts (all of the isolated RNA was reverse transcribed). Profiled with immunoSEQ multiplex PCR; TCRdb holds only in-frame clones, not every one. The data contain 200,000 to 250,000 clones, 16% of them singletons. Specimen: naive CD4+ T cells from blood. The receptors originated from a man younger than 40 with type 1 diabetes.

The CDR3 protein is CASSLGRISTDTQYF. In DNA, the CDR3 is TGTGCCAGCAGCTTAGGACGCATTAGCACAGATACGCAGTATTTT. The V call is TRBV7-2, the J call TRBJ2-3; D uncertain. CDR3 length: 15 amino acids. Germline-derived CDR1 and CDR2 are SGHTA and FQGNSA. V lost 1 base, J lost 0 bases, and 8 bases lay in between.

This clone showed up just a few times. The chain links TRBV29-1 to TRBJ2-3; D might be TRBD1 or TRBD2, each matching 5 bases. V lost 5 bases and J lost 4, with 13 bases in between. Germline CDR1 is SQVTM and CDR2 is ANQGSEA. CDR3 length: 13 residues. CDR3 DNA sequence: TGCAGCGTTCGGGGCAGGGTTTCAGATACGCAGTATTTT. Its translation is CSVRGRVSDTQYF.

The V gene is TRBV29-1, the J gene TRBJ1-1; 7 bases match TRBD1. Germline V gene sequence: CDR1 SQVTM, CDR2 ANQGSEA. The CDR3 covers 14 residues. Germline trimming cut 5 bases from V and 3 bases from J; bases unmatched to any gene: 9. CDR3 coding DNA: TGCAGCGTTAAGCAGGGGGTTGAAGACACTGAAGCTTTCTTT. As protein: CSVKQGVEDTEAFF. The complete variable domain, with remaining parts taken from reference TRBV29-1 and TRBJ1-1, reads SAVISQKPSRDICQRGTSLTIQCQVDSQVTMMFWYRQQPGQSLTLIATANQGSEATYESGFVIDKFPISRPNLTFSTLTVSNMSPEDSSIYLCSVKQGVEDTEAFFGQGTRLTVV.

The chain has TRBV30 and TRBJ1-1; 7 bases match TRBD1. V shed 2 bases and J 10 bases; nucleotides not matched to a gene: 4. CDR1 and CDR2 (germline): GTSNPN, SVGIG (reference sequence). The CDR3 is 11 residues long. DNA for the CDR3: TGTGCCTGGAGTCCCGACAGGGCAGCTTTCTTT. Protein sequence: CAWSPDRAAFF.

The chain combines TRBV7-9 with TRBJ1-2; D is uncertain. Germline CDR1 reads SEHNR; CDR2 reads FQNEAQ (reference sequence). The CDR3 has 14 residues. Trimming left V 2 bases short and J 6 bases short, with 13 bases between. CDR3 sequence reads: CASSLLSLANGYTF. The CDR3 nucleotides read TGTGCCAGCAGCTTACTTTCTCTTGCTAATGGCTACACCTTC.

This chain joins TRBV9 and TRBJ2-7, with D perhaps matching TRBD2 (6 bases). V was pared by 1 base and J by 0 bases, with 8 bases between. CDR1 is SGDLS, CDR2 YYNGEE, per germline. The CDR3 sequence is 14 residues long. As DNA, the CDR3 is TGTGCCAGCAGCGTAATGACTAGCTCCTACGAGCAGTACTTC. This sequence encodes CASSVMTSSYEQYF.

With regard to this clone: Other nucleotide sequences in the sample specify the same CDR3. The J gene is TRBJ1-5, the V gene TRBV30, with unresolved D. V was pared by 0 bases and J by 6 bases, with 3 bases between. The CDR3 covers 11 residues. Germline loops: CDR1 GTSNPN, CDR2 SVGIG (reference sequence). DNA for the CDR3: TGTGCCTGGAGTGTTGGTCAGCCCCAGCATTTT. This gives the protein CAWSVGQPQHF.

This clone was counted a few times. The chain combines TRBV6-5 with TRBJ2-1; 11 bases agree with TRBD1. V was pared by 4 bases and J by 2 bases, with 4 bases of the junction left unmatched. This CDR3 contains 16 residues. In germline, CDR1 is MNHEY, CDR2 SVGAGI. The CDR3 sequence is CASSFAGQGAYNEQFF. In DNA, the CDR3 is TGTGCCAGCAGTTTTGCGGGACAGGGGGCCTACAATGAGCAGTTCTTC.